The 5 T cell receptor beta chains listed next were all sequenced from one sample in a study of T cell repertoires in cytomegalovirus infection. The antigens these receptors bind are not known. TCRdb reanalysed the reads using MiXCR and keeps one entry per CDR3 protein. The sample contains approximately 350,000 distinct CDR3 sequences, about 35% of which appear only once. Sequenced here: cultured PBMCs, sampled from culture after CMV antigen stimulation. These receptors were collected from a human donor in good health (CMV status not recorded). Some clones in this sample may be carry-over from other donors' samples.

The chain is built from TRBV19 and TRBJ1-2; D may be TRBD1 (5 bases). The CDR3 loop spans 14 amino acids. From germline, CDR1 is LNHDA and CDR2 SQIVND (reference sequence). The V end was cut by 6 bases, the J end by 5 bases, with 16 bases between. This CDR3 reads CASRPTTGGYGYTF. CDR3 DNA sequence: TGTGCCAGTAGGCCGACCACAGGCGGGTATGGCTACACCTTC.

The chain is built from TRBV7-8 and TRBJ1-4; weak D call: TRBD1 (5 bases). This CDR3 spans 14 amino acids. V dropped 4 bases and J dropped 5 bases, with 11 bases sitting between them. Germline values: CDR1 SGHVS, CDR2 FQNEAQ. CDR3 nucleotide sequence: TGTGCCAGCAGCTCGACAGAACTGAATGAAAAACTGTTTTTT. It translates to CASSSTELNEKLFF.

J is TRBJ2-7 and V is TRBV4-1; TRBD1 matches 10 bases. CDR3 length equals 15 residues. J was trimmed by 4 bases and V by 4 bases; bases with no gene match: 7. The germline CDR1 and CDR2 sequences are MGHRA and YSYEKL. The CDR3 DNA sequence: TGCGCCAGCAGCCTCAAACAGGACAGGGGGTACGAGCAGTACTTC. It codes for CASSLKQDRGYEQYF.

The V call is TRBV2, the J call TRBJ2-6; D might be TRBD2 (5 bases). Between the trimmed V and J ends, which lost 3 bases and 5 bases, there was a span of 14 bases. The CDR3 totals 16 residues. The germline gives CDR1 SNHLY, CDR2 FYNNEI. DNA of the CDR3: TGTGCCAGCAGTGAGTTCGGGGTATCTAGGGCCAACGTCCTGACTTTC. Encoded protein: CASSEFGVSRANVLTF. The full variable domain, in which reference TRBV2 and TRBJ2-6 provide the parts outside the CDR3, is EPEVTQTPSHQVTQMGQEVILRCVPISNHLYFYWYRQILGQKVEFLVSFYNNEISEKSEIFDDQFSVERPDGSNFTLKIRSTKLEDSAMYFCASSEFGVSRANVLTFGAGSRLTVL.

The rearrangement uses TRBV20-1 and TRBJ2-7, with 12 bases identical to TRBD2. The CDR3 runs to 15 residues. Trimming removed 3 bases from V and 3 bases from J; junction bases left unmatched: 6. The germline V gene has CDR1 DFQATT and CDR2 SNEGSKA (reference sequence). The CDR3 region has the DNA TGCAGTGCTAGGGGGACTAGCGGGCCTAACTACGAGCAGTACGTC. It codes for CSARGTSGPNYEQYV.